Given below is one T cell receptor beta chain in context. Its antigen is currently unknown. The entry originates in a study of CD4 T cells in relation to SARS-CoV-2 and coronaviruses. Study details: The restricting HLA molecule for shared crossreactive spike epitopes was mapped. Study results and caveats: Monoreactive clones expanded significantly more to SARS-CoV-2 than crossreactive clones did.

Unexposed donor CD4+ T cells date from 2011-2018, before the COVID-19 pandemic. CD4+ T cells were isolated from the cells after roughly 11 days of culture. Unexposed-donor CD4+ T cells were probed with SARS-CoV-2 S/N and four cold-coronavirus spikes, cells permitting. The protocol was immunoSEQ multiplex PCR, while the TCRdb copy is restricted to in-frame clones and leaves out a portion. The repertoire holds approximately 25,000 clones, with 76% as singletons. The sequence was collected from a human donor in good health. The source material was CD4+ T cells from PBMCs, cultured in vitro.

In DNA form, the CDR3 reads TGTGCCAGCAGTTACCTTAGTCTTGCGGGAGGACCATCCTACGAGCAGTACTTC. This translates into CASSYLSLAGGPSYEQYF. The rearrangement links TRBV6-2 or TRBV6-3 to TRBJ2-7; 8 positions agree with TRBD2. This CDR3 is built from 18 residues. Looked up from germline, CDR1 is MNHEY and CDR2 is SVGEGT. V lost 2 bases to trimming and J lost 1 base; unmatched junction nucleotides: 13.